A single sample gave rise to the 19 T cell receptor beta chains below, sequenced in a study of CD8 T cells in Susac syndrome (dated by TCRdb to the late 2010s). The receptor library was made with the immunoSEQ multiplex PCR assay. RNA was extracted using the RNeasy kit, and about 0.45 to 1 ug of the RNA was reverse transcribed with random hexamers. TCRdb cleaned the public reads at Q25 with fastp, built clones with MiXCR and kept in-frame beta chains. Rows with a matching CDR3 protein are joined into one entry that keeps the most common DNA and genes. The sample table holds about 200,000 distinct CDR3 sequences, of which roughly 94% were seen once. Jointly, the top ten make up 0.082% of the sample. Input material: CD4+ T cells from PBMCs. Source of these receptors: a human donor with multiple sclerosis.

The chain uses TRBV20-1 and TRBJ2-1, with a tentative D call TRBD2 (7 bases). Trimming stripped 1 base from V and 0 bases from J, with 10 bases between. CDR1 DFQATT and CDR2 SNEGSKA come from the germline V gene (reference sequence). The length of the CDR3 is 15 residues. The CDR3 nucleotides are TGCAGTGCTAGAGGCGGGGGCCTCTCCTACAATGAGCAGTTCTTC. Amino acid sequence: CSARGGGLSYNEQFF.

V is TRBV20-1 and J is TRBJ1-6; D is perhaps TRBD1 (5 bases). This CDR3 has 15 amino acids. V lost 1 base and J 4 bases, leaving 11 bases between the germline ends. Germline-derived CDR1 and CDR2 are DFQATT and SNEGSKA (reference sequence). CDR3 sequence (DNA): TGCAGTGCTAGAGCGGGGCTCTTGTATAATTCACCCCTCCACTTT. This gives the protein CSARAGLLYNSPLHF.

The chain employs TRBV27 and TRBJ1-4, with D maybe TRBD1 (6 bases). Trimming removed 3 bases from V and 7 bases from J, with 9 bases in between. The CDR3 is made up of 13 amino acids. The germline CDR1 and CDR2 sequences are MNHEY and SMNVEV (reference sequence). The DNA for the CDR3 is TGTGCCAGCAGTTTCGCAGGGGCTGAAAAACTGTTTTTT. As protein: CASSFAGAEKLFF.

This sequence joins TRBV25-1 and TRBJ1-2, with 10 positions matching TRBD1. CDR3 length: 13 residues. The trim removed 5 bases at V and 4 bases at J, leaving 1 base unmatched. Germline V CDR1 and CDR2: MGHDK, SYGVNS. CDR3 nucleotide sequence: TGTGCCAGCAGTCGGGACAGGGGCTATGGCTACACCTTC. It translates to CASSRDRGYGYTF.

The gene calls are TRBV7-9 and TRBJ2-3; no reliable D call. V gave up 1 base and J gave up 2 bases, with 7 bases separating them. CDR1 is SEHNR, CDR2 FQNEAQ, per germline (reference sequence). This CDR3 is built from 14 residues. CDR3 sequence reads: CASSLEFLTDTQYF. The CDR3 DNA sequence: TGTGCCAGCAGCTTAGAGTTCCTCACAGATACGCAGTATTTT.

This chain joins TRBV30 and TRBJ2-1; D not resolved. The germline V gene encodes CDR1 GTSNPN and CDR2 SVGIG (reference sequence). This CDR3 region has 12 residues. V was shortened by 3 bases and J by 7 bases, with 10 bases between the two germline ends. The CDR3 is CAWRELRNEQFF. The DNA of the CDR3 is TGTGCCTGGAGGGAATTGAGGAATGAGCAGTTCTTC.

This sequence joins TRBV7-2 and TRBJ2-5; D remains unclear. CDR3 size: 14 residues. V gave up 5 bases and J gave up 5 bases, with 15 bases separating them. The V gene's germline CDR1 is SGHTA and CDR2 FQGNSA. In DNA form, the CDR3 reads TGTGCCAGCAGCCCCGTGGGTGGGCAGGAGACCCAGTACTTC. Translated: CASSPVGGQETQYF.

J is TRBJ2-6 and V is TRBV30; the match to TRBD1 covers 7 bases. Trimming at V came to 4 bases and at J to 0 bases, leaving 6 bases not matched to a gene. The V gene's germline CDR1 is GTSNPN and CDR2 SVGIG (reference sequence). The length of the CDR3 is 16 residues. Here the CDR3 reads CAWMWDRPSGANVLTF. The CDR3 DNA follows: TGTGCCTGGATGTGGGACAGACCCTCTGGGGCCAACGTCCTGACTTTC. Drawing the rest from reference TRBV30 and TRBJ2-6, the complete variable domain is SQTIHQWPATLVQPVGSPLSLECTVEGTSNPNLYWYRQAAGRGLQLLFYSVGIGQISSEVPQNLSASRPQDRQFILSSKKLLLSDSGFYLCAWMWDRPSGANVLTFGAGSRLTVL.

This chain connects TRBV9 to TRBJ1-4, with D possibly TRBD1 on 6 matching bases. This CDR3 has 16 amino acids. The V gene lost 3 bases and the J gene lost 4 bases, with 16 bases spanning the gap. The germline V gene encodes CDR1 SGDLS and CDR2 YYNGEE. The CDR3 DNA reads as TGTGCCAGCAGCGCTGAAGCCAGGGGATATAATGAAAAACTGTTTTTT. This translates into CASSAEARGYNEKLFF.

This chain links TRBV9 with TRBJ2-1, with 10 bases lining up with TRBD2. This CDR3 comprises 15 residues. The V segment lost 2 bases and the J segment 4 bases; nucleotides outside the gene matches: 3. The germline gives CDR1 SGDLS, CDR2 YYNGEE. In DNA form, the CDR3 reads TGTGCCAGCAGCGTCGGACTAGCGGAGTACAATGAGCAGTTCTTC. This gives the protein CASSVGLAEYNEQFF.

This chain connects TRBV3-1 to TRBJ2-3; no firm D call. CDR1 is LGHDT, CDR2 YNNKEL, per germline (reference sequence). This CDR3 region has 13 residues. With 1 base removed from V and 11 bases from J, the gap between germline ends came to 13 bases. As DNA, the CDR3 is TGTGCCAGCAGCCAAGGCGGTCGGGCCCAGCAGTATTTT. Protein sequence: CASSQGGRAQQYF.

The chain combines TRBV20-1 with TRBJ1-5; weak D call: TRBD1 (5 bases). Germline V gives CDR1 DFQATT, CDR2 SNEGSKA (reference sequence). The CDR3 is 16 amino acids. The V end lost 0 bases, the J end lost 8 bases, and 20 bases lay between the germline ends. CDR3 protein: CSARDGRQRPEEPQHF. CDR3 DNA sequence: TGCAGTGCTAGAGATGGGAGACAGCGCCCAGAGGAGCCCCAGCATTTT.

This chain connects TRBV30 to TRBJ1-1; D is ambiguous. CDR1 and CDR2 from the germline V gene are GTSNPN and SVGIG (reference sequence). Between the trimmed V and J ends, which lost 2 bases and 3 bases, there was a span of 7 bases. The CDR3 length is 12 residues. The chain's CDR3 is CAWSSMDTEAFF. As DNA, the CDR3 is TGTGCCTGGAGTTCGATGGACACTGAAGCTTTCTTT.

The chain is built from TRBV30 and TRBJ2-5, with 9 bases aligning to TRBD2. The CDR3 extends over 14 amino acids. The V segment lost 3 bases and the J segment 3 bases; nucleotides outside the gene matches: 5. Germline values: CDR1 GTSNPN, CDR2 SVGIG (reference sequence). CDR3 nucleotides: TGTGCCTGGAGCGAGCGGGGGGAAGAAGAGACCCAGTACTTC. It translates to CAWSERGEEETQYF.

V and J are TRBV4-2 and TRBJ2-2; TRBD2 matches at 12 bases. The junction had 5 bases not matched to a gene; V was cut back by 4 bases and J by 2 bases. The CDR3 is made up of 17 amino acids. Germline lookup yields CDR1 LGHNA and CDR2 YNFKEQ. The CDR3 DNA sequence: TGTGCCAGCAGCCCCCGACTAGCGGGGGTCAACACCGGGGAGCTGTTTTTT. This gives the protein CASSPRLAGVNTGELFF.

This chain uses TRBV15 with TRBJ1-2, with D possibly matching TRBD1 (5 bases). The V gene lost 4 bases and the J gene lost 7 bases, with 22 bases spanning the gap. Germline CDR1 LNHNV, CDR2 YYDKDF (reference sequence). CDR3 length equals 16 residues. The CDR3 loop is CATSIGGTGVESGYTF. CDR3 nucleotides: TGTGCCACCAGCATCGGAGGGACGGGAGTGGAGAGTGGCTACACCTTC.

The V call is TRBV9, the J call TRBJ2-1; TRBD1 agrees at 9 bases. Germline V gives CDR1 SGDLS, CDR2 YYNGEE. This CDR3 contains 15 residues. V lost 0 bases to trimming and J lost 8 bases; unmatched junction nucleotides: 6. CDR3 loop: CASSVEGQGRDEQFF. The CDR3 bases are TGTGCCAGCAGCGTAGAGGGACAGGGTAGGGATGAGCAGTTCTTC.

This rearrangement joins TRBV20-1 to TRBJ1-2; D uncertain. Per germline, CDR1 DFQATT and CDR2 SNEGSKA (reference sequence). This CDR3 has 12 residues. V lost 2 bases, J lost 8 bases, and 12 bases lay in between. The DNA for the CDR3 is TGCAGTGCTAGAAGAATAGGTGGGGGCTACACCTTC. This sequence encodes CSARRIGGGYTF.

The chain recombines TRBV20-1 with TRBJ2-3; the match to TRBD1 covers 8 bases. V gave up 7 bases and J gave up 3 bases; unmatched junction bases: 6. The germline V gene has CDR1 DFQATT and CDR2 SNEGSKA (reference sequence). This CDR3 comprises 13 residues. CDR3 residues: CSGGQGKTDTQYF. CDR3 nucleotide sequence: TGCAGTGGAGGACAGGGTAAAACAGATACGCAGTATTTT.